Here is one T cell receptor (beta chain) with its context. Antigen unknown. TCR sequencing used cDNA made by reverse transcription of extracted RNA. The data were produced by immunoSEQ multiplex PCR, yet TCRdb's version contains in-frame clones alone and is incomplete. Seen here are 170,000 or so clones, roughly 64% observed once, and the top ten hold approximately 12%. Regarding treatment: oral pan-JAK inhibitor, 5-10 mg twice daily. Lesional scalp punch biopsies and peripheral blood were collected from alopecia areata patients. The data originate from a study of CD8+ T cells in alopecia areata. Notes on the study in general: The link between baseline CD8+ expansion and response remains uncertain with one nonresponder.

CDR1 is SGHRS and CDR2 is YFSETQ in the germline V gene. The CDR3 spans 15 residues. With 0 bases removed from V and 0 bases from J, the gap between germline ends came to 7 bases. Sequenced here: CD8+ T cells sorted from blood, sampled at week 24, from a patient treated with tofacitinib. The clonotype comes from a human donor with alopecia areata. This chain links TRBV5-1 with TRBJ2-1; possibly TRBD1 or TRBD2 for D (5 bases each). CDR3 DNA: TGCGCCAGCAGCTTGGGGGGGAGCTCCTACAATGAGCAGTTCTTC. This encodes CASSLGGSSYNEQFF.